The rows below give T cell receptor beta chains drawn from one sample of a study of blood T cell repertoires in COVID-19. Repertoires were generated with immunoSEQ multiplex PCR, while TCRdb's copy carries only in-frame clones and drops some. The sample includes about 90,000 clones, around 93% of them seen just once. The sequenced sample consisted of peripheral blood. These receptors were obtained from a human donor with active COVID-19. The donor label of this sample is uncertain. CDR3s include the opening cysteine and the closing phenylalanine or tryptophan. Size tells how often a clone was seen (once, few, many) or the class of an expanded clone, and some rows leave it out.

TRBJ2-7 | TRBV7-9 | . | CASSSSTEYEQYF
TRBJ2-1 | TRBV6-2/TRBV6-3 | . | CASSPIGAGGLDNEQFF
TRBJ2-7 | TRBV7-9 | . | CASSPVAGTGTGIGDEQYF
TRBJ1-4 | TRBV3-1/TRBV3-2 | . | CASSQVLGGTGQEKLFF
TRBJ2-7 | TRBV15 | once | CATSRKPGQIYEQYF
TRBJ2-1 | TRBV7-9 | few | CASSRDRGRTYNEQFF
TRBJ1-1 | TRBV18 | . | CASSPPGGRSNTEAFF
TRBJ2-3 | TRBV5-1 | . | CASSSDRGSDTQYF
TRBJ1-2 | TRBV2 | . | CASSEVSYGYTF
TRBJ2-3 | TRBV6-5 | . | CASSFSGARGDTQYF
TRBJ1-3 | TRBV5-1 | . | CASSSDRDRIFGDTIYF
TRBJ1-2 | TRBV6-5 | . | CASRAGALLLYGYTF
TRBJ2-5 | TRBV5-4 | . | CASSIAGAQETQYF
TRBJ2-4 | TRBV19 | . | CASSQGEGLLQYF
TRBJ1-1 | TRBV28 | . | CASHGVRTEAFF
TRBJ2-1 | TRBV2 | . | CASTWGQGGYNEQFF
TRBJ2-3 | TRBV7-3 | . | CASSLRGRVADTQYF
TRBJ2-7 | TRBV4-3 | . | CASSQVPGQSYEQYF
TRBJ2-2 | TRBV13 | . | CASSFRVEGANTGELFF
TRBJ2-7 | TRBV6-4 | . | CAGISDSEQYF
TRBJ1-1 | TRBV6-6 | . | CASSYEAGAVTEAFF
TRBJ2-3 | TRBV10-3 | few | CAIMETGPDTQYF
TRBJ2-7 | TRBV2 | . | CASSEAGGQGAIYEQYF
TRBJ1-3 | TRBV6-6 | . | CASRLSSDSSGNTIYF
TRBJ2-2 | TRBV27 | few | CASSYRDTNTGELFF
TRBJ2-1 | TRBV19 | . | CASSHTGTEQFF
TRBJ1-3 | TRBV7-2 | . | CASSLGGQMAGNTIYF